Sequencing of this TCR beta chain was carried out in a study of blood T cell repertoires in COVID-19. The wider study: Both acute and convalescent COVID-19 samples were obtained from the United States, Italy and Spain. T cells, B-cell-depleted T cells, or PBMCs supplied cDNA or gDNA.

This clone was seen only once. Original data processing: It was from reference gene primer amplification that nucleated cell counts were estimated. Sequenced by immunoSEQ multiplex PCR; TCRdb stores in-frame clones only, minus some. The V and J calls and clone size are taken from that table; D and trimming were inferred from the DNA. The sample comprises 200,000 to 250,000 clones, 85% to 90% of which are singletons, and about 2.5% rests with the top ten. What was sequenced was peripheral blood. The receptor was isolated from a woman aged 55-69 years with acute or convalescent COVID-19.

Here the CDR3 DNA reads TGCGCCAGCAGCTTGGCCTGGGGGGTGTCTGAAGCTTTCTTT. Translated, it gives CASSLAWGVSEAFF. The V gene is TRBV5-1, the J gene TRBJ1-1; perhaps TRBD1 as D (5 bases). Trimming took off 0 bases at V and 6 bases at J, with 12 bases between the two ends. This CDR3 contains 14 residues. Germline V gene lookup returns CDR1 SGHRS and CDR2 YFSETQ.